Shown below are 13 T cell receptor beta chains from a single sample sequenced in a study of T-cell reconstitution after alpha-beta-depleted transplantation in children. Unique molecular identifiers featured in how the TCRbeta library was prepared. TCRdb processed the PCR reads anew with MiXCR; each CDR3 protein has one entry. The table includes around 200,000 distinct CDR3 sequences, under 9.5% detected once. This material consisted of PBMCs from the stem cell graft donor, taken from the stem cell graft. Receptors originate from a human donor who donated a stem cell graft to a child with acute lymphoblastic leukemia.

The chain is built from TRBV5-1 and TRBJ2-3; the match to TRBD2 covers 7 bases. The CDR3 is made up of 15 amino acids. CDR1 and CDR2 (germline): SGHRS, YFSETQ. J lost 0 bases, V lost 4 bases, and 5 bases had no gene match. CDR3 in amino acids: CASSIMGGSTDTQYF. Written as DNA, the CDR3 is TGCGCCAGCAGCATTATGGGGGGGAGCACAGATACGCAGTATTTT.

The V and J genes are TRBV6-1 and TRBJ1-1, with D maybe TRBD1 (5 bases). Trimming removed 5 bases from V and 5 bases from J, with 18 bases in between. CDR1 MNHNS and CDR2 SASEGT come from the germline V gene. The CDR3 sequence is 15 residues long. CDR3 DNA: TGTGCCAGCAGTCCCCTCCCGGGGGGTGGAACTGAAGCTTTCTTT. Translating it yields CASSPLPGGGTEAFF.

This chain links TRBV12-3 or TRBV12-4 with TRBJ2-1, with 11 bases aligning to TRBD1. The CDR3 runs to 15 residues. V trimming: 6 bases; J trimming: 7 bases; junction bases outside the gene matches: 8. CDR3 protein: CASSRAGQGVNEQFF. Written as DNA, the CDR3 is TGTGCCAGCAGCAGAGCGGGACAGGGGGTTAATGAGCAGTTCTTC.

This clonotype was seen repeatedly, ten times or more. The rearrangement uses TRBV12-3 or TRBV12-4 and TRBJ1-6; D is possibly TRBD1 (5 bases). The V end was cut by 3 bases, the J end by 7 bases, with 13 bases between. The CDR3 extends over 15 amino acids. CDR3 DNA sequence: TGTGCCAGCAGTTTCGAGGGGTTGAGGAATTCACCCCTCCACTTT. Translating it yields CASSFEGLRNSPLHF.

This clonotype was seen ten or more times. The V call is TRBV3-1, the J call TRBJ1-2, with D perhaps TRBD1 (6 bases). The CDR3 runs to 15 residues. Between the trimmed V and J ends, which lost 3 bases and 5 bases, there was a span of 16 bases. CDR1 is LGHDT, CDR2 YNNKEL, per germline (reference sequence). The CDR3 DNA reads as TGTGCCAGCAGCCACAAGAGGGGGGCAGATTATGGCTACACCTTC. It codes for CASSHKRGADYGYTF.

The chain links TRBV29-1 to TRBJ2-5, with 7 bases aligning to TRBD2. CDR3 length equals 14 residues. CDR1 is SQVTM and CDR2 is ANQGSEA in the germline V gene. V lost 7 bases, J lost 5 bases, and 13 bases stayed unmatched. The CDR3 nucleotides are TGCAGCGCCGTACTTGGCGGGGGAGGGGAGACCCAGTACTTC. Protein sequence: CSAVLGGGGETQYF.

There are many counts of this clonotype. The CDR3 protein is CASKSGQTYEQYF. The CDR3 DNA reads as TGTGCCAGCAAAAGCGGGCAGACCTACGAGCAGTACTTC. This chain uses TRBV11-1 with TRBJ2-7; D might be TRBD2 (6 bases). Germline V gene data show CDR1 as SGHAT and CDR2 as FQDESV (reference sequence). CDR3 size: 13 residues. V was trimmed by 7 bases and J by 2 bases, leaving 12 bases between them.

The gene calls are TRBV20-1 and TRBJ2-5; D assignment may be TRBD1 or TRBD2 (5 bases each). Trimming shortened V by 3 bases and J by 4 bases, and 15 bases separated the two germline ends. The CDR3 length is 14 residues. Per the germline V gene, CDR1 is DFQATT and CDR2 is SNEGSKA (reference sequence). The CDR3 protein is CSARTLGTGETQYF. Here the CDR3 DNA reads TGCAGTGCTAGGACTTTGGGGACGGGAGAGACCCAGTACTTC.

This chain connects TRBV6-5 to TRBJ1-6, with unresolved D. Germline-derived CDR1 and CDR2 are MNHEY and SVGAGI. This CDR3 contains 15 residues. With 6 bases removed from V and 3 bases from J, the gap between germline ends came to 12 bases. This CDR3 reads CASSTRQRYNSPLHF. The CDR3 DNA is TGTGCCAGCAGCACCCGACAACGCTATAATTCACCCCTCCACTTT.

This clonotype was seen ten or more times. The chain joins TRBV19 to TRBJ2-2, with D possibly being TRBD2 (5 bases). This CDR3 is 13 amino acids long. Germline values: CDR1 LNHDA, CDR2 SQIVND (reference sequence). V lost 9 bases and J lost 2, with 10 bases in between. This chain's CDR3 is CASRGTNTGELFF. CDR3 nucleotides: TGTGCCAGCCGGGGAACTAACACCGGGGAGCTGTTTTTT.

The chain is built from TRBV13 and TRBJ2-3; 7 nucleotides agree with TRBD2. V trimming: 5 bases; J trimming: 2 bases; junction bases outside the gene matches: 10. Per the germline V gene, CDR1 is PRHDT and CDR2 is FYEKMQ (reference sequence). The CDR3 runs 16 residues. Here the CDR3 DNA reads TGTGCCAGCAGCCTCTACTGGGGGGGTGACACAGATACGCAGTATTTT. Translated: CASSLYWGGDTDTQYF.

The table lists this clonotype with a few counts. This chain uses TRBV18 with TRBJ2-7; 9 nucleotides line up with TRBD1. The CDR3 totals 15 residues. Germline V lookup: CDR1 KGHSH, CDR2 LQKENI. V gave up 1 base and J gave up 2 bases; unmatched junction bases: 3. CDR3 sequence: CASSPRDREPYEQYF. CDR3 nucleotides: TGTGCCAGCTCACCACGGGACAGGGAACCCTACGAGCAGTACTTC.

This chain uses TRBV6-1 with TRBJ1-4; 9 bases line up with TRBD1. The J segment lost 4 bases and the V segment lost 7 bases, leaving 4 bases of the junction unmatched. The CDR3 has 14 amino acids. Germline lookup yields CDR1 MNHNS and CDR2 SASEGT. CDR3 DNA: TGTGCCAGCATCCGGGACAGGGATAATGAAAAACTGTTTTTT. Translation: CASIRDRDNEKLFF.